This passage covers 31 T cell receptor beta chains from one sample sequenced in a study of cytomegalovirus exposure and HLA in healthy donors. 13 Jbeta primers and 60 Vbeta primers were used for the PCR. The repertoire was sequenced with immunoSEQ multiplex PCR; TCRdb's copy has only in-frame clones and lacks some. The data contain fewer than 250,000 clones, more than 60% of them seen just once; the ten biggest clones take up under 2%. The sequencing sample was made of PBMCs. The receptor source for this set is a woman aged 25 to 39 in good health and CMV-seronegative.

This clone showed up just once. The J gene is TRBJ1-1, the V gene TRBV6-1; D uncertain. Trimming cost V 2 bases and J 8 bases, with 12 bases left between them. CDR3 length: 13 residues. Germline CDR1 MNHNS, CDR2 SASEGT. CDR3 region: CASSELAGLEAFF. CDR3 nucleotides: TGTGCCAGCAGTGAACTGGCAGGCCTGGAAGCTTTCTTT.

The chain is built from TRBV2 and TRBJ2-6, with TRBD1 matching 10 bases. V lost 4 bases to trimming and J lost 0 bases; unmatched junction nucleotides: 3. Germline V gene sequence: CDR1 SNHLY, CDR2 FYNNEI. The CDR3 has 17 residues. CDR3 coding DNA: TGTGCCAGCAGTGTCGACAGGGGGCCCTCTGGGGCCAACGTCCTGACTTTC. This encodes CASSVDRGPSGANVLTF.

The chain links TRBV6-6 to TRBJ2-5; D ambiguous. Trimming stripped 6 bases from V and 2 bases from J, with 13 bases between. Germline CDR1 reads MNHNY; CDR2 reads SVGAGI (reference sequence). The CDR3 loop spans 14 amino acids. The CDR3 loop is CASRRNQVQETQYF. The CDR3 nucleotides are TGTGCCAGCAGACGAAATCAGGTTCAAGAGACCCAGTACTTC.

The chain joins TRBV15 to TRBJ2-2; 7 nucleotides align to TRBD2. The CDR3 has 16 residues. With V trimmed by 7 bases and J by 4 bases, 12 bases remained unmatched. Germline V CDR1 and CDR2: LNHNV, YYDKDF (reference sequence). Written as DNA, the CDR3 is TGTGCCACCACCCTCCGGGGGGAGAGGGGCACCGGGGAGCTGTTTTTT. It translates to CATTLRGERGTGELFF.

This chain links TRBV6-1 with TRBJ2-7; 7 nucleotides align to TRBD1. V was pared by 6 bases and J by 4 bases, with 6 bases of the junction left unmatched. The CDR3 totals 13 residues. The germline gives CDR1 MNHNS, CDR2 SASEGT. The CDR3 bases are TGTGCCAGCAGGAGGGGGACAGTTTACGAGCAGTACTTC. It codes for CASRRGTVYEQYF.

Here the CDR3 DNA reads TGTGCCAGCAATGGCCCTGACAGGGGCTATGGCTACACCTTC. Its protein product is CASNGPDRGYGYTF. This chain uses TRBV6-5 with TRBJ1-2; 8 nucleotides align to TRBD1. The germline V gene has CDR1 MNHEY and CDR2 SVGAGI. This CDR3 region has 14 residues. Trimming took 7 bases from V and 4 from J; bases not matched to a gene: 8.

The rearrangement joins TRBV6-5 to TRBJ1-1, with 9 positions matching TRBD1. CDR3 length: 13 residues. Germline values: CDR1 MNHEY, CDR2 SVGAGI. V lost 5 bases to trimming and J lost 9 bases; unmatched junction nucleotides: 7. The CDR3 loop is CASSEGTGLKAFF. CDR3 DNA sequence: TGTGCCAGCAGTGAAGGGACAGGGTTAAAAGCTTTCTTT.

The gene calls are TRBV7-3 and TRBJ2-1, with a weak D call TRBD1 (6 bases). CDR1 SGHTA and CDR2 FQGTGA come from the germline V gene. The CDR3 spans 16 residues. The ends were cut back, 1 base at V and 8 bases at J, with 18 bases in the middle. The CDR3 loop reads CASSLIGTQLVDEQFF. CDR3 in DNA: TGTGCCAGCAGCTTAATTGGGACACAGCTGGTGGATGAGCAGTTCTTC.

This clone was seen a handful of times. It is likely a read error: a sequence one base away is far more abundant. This chain connects TRBV12-5 to TRBJ1-1, with D perhaps matching TRBD1 (5 bases). Germline lookup yields CDR1 LGHNT and CDR2 FRNRAP. The CDR3 covers 18 residues. V was shortened by 5 bases and J by 4 bases, with 26 bases between the two germline ends. The CDR3 DNA sequence: TGTGCTAGTGGTGTGTACCCAGGGATTGGGTCTAAGAGCACTGAAGCTTTCTTT. It is translated as CASGVYPGIGSKSTEAFF. Full variable domain (outside the CDR3, taken from reference TRBV12-5 and TRBJ1-1): DARVTQTPRHKVTEMGQEVTMRCQPILGHNTVFWYRQTMMQGLELLAYFRNRAPLDDSGMPKDRFSAEMPDATLATLKIQPSEPRDSAVYFCASGVYPGIGSKSTEAFFGQGTRLTVV.

The rearrangement joins TRBV4-2 to TRBJ1-1, with D perhaps matching TRBD1 (6 bases). Between the trimmed V and J ends, which lost 6 bases and 0 bases, there was a span of 11 bases. Germline values: CDR1 LGHNA, CDR2 YNFKEQ. The CDR3 consists of 14 residues. In nucleotides, the CDR3 is TGTGCCAGCAGAACTACAGGGTTGAACACTGAAGCTTTCTTT. It encodes CASRTTGLNTEAFF.

The V call is TRBV29-1, the J call TRBJ1-1; 7 nucleotides align to TRBD1. CDR3 length equals 13 residues. Germline loops: CDR1 SQVTM, CDR2 ANQGSEA. The V and J ends lost 5 bases and 1 base, in that order; junction bases with no gene match: 4. The DNA for the CDR3 is TGCAGCGTTAACCGACAGGGGAACACTGAAGCTTTCTTT. This encodes CSVNRQGNTEAFF.

The V and J genes are TRBV5-1 and TRBJ2-1; 7 nucleotides agree with TRBD2. The ends lost 1 base at V and 6 bases at J; junction bases unmatched: 7. CDR3 length equals 15 residues. Germline loops: CDR1 SGHRS, CDR2 YFSETQ. The CDR3 sequence: CASSLSSGGGNEQFF. For the CDR3, the DNA is TGCGCCAGCAGCTTGTCTAGCGGAGGCGGCAATGAGCAGTTCTTC.

This clone has only a few counts. Other DNA sequences in the same sample also yield this CDR3. The chain joins TRBV7-8 to TRBJ2-7; a weak D match, TRBD1 (5 bases). V lost 0 bases to trimming and J lost 2 bases, with 8 bases between them. CDR1 and CDR2 (germline): SGHVS, FQNEAQ. The CDR3 length is 14 residues. Written as DNA, the CDR3 is TGTGCCAGCAGCTTAGCCCAGGGCCCCTACGAGCAGTACTTC. As protein: CASSLAQGPYEQYF.

The sample holds a few counts of this clone. The chain has TRBV6-1 and TRBJ1-1; 8 bases are shared with TRBD1. Losses at the gene ends were 6 bases for V and 2 bases for J; bases not matched to a gene: 5. The CDR3 has 14 residues. Germline V gene lookup returns CDR1 MNHNS and CDR2 SASEGT. CDR3 in DNA: TGTGCCAGCAGGTCCGGGACAGGTAACACTGAAGCTTTCTTT. It codes for CASRSGTGNTEAFF.

The CDR3 region has the DNA TGTGCCAGCAGCTTAGGGGACACACCTTACAATGAGCAGTTCTTC. Residues: CASSLGDTPYNEQFF. The J gene is TRBJ2-1, the V gene TRBV13; tentatively, D is TRBD1 (5 bases). Germline V gene sequence: CDR1 PRHDT, CDR2 FYEKMQ (reference sequence). Between the trimmed V and J ends, which lost 0 bases and 4 bases, there was a span of 10 bases. The CDR3 is 15 amino acids.

The rearrangement joins TRBV2 to TRBJ1-1, with 9 bases that match TRBD1. V shed 6 bases, J shed 4 bases, and the junction held 6 bases outside the gene matches. Per germline, CDR1 SNHLY and CDR2 FYNNEI. The CDR3 has 14 residues. For the CDR3, the DNA is TGTGCCAGCAGCCCACAGGGGGCGAGCACTGAAGCTTTCTTT. Protein product: CASSPQGASTEAFF.

The chain links TRBV23-1 to TRBJ1-1, with D perhaps TRBD1 (6 bases). TRBV23-1 is an ORF, and what it does is uncertain. Trimming removed 7 bases from V and 0 bases from J, with 18 bases in between. The CDR3 is made up of 16 amino acids. CDR3 in DNA: TGCGCCAGCACCCCCCCTGAGGGGGGGATGAACACTGAAGCTTTCTTT. Translated: CASTPPEGGMNTEAFF.

The J gene is TRBJ2-7, the V gene TRBV5-6; no firm D call. This CDR3 is built from 14 residues. Germline CDR1 is SGHDT and CDR2 is YYEEEE. The germline V and J ends were trimmed by 1 base and 2 bases, with 10 bases remaining between them. Here the CDR3 DNA reads TGTGCCAGCAGCTTGTCCGGTTCTACCTACGAGCAGTACTTC. Translation gives CASSLSGSTYEQYF.

The V and J genes are TRBV9 and TRBJ2-2; no firm D call. Trimming left V 0 bases short and J 5 bases short, with 11 bases between. From germline, CDR1 is SGDLS and CDR2 YYNGEE. The CDR3 loop spans 15 amino acids. The CDR3 region has the DNA TGTGCCAGCAGCGTAGGCCTAGAGAGGACCGGGGAGCTGTTTTTT. Encoded protein: CASSVGLERTGELFF.

The J gene is TRBJ2-7, the V gene TRBV10-1; D is unclear. This CDR3 is 14 amino acids long. V lost 3 bases and J lost 5, with 14 bases in between. Germline loops: CDR1 WNHNN, CDR2 SYGVQD (reference sequence). CDR3 amino acids: CASSDGNSKNEQYF. The CDR3 region has the DNA TGCGCCAGCAGTGATGGTAACAGTAAGAACGAGCAGTACTTC.

Regarding this clone: The junction shows a germline mismatch at one end, possibly a read error. The gene calls are TRBV7-7 and TRBJ2-5, with a weak D call TRBD1 (5 bases). CDR1 is SSHAT, CDR2 FNYEAQ, per germline (reference sequence). The CDR3 spans 14 residues. The CDR3 nucleotides are TGTGCTAGCAGCCCGAGGACCCAGGGAGAGACCCAGTACTTC. Translated: CASSPRTQGETQYF.

This clone was recorded once. V is TRBV6-5 and J is TRBJ2-1; 8 positions match TRBD2. The V and J ends lost 7 bases and 5 bases, in that order; junction bases with no gene match: 10. This CDR3 spans 15 amino acids. Germline V gene data show CDR1 as MNHEY and CDR2 as SVGAGI. The CDR3 sequence: CASITSGSVNNEQFF. For the CDR3, the DNA is TGTGCCAGCATCACCAGCGGGAGCGTAAACAATGAGCAGTTCTTC.

The chain employs TRBV5-1 and TRBJ1-2, with 9 nucleotides matching TRBD1. The CDR3 runs to 16 residues. The germline V gene encodes CDR1 SGHRS and CDR2 YFSETQ. With 4 bases clipped from V and 1 base from J, the junction kept 8 bases outside the gene matches. The DNA of the CDR3 is TGCGCCAGCAGCCCCGGACAGGGGCGGGGTAACTATGGCTACACCTTC. Protein: CASSPGQGRGNYGYTF.

This clone was detected once. This rearrangement joins TRBV29-1 to TRBJ1-1; 7 nucleotides align to TRBD1. This CDR3 region has 13 residues. Germline-derived CDR1 and CDR2 are SQVTM and ANQGSEA. V gave up 2 bases and J gave up 5 bases; unmatched junction bases: 5. CDR3 sequence (DNA): TGCAGCGTTGAAAAGGGGGCAGGGACTGAAGCTTTCTTT. Translation: CSVEKGAGTEAFF. Using reference TRBV29-1 and TRBJ1-1 for the parts outside the CDR3, the full variable domain is SAVISQKPSRDICQRGTSLTIQCQVDSQVTMMFWYRQQPGQSLTLIATANQGSEATYESGFVIDKFPISRPNLTFSTLTVSNMSPEDSSIYLCSVEKGAGTEAFFGQGTRLTVV.

This chain joins TRBV19 and TRBJ2-5, with D perhaps TRBD2 (5 bases). The V end lost 5 bases, the J end lost 3 bases, and 10 bases lay between the germline ends. Per the germline V gene, CDR1 is LNHDA and CDR2 is SQIVND (reference sequence). The length of the CDR3 is 13 residues. CDR3 sequence reads: CASSREAEETQYF. The CDR3 DNA sequence: TGTGCCAGTAGTCGGGAAGCAGAAGAGACCCAGTACTTC.

A remark on this clone: Mismatch with germline at one junction end may stem from a read error. This chain connects TRBV19 to TRBJ1-2; TRBD1 is a possible D gene (6 bases). The length of the CDR3 is 11 residues. Germline loops: CDR1 LNHDA, CDR2 SQIVND (reference sequence). This CDR3 is CASSISGGYPF. The DNA for the CDR3 is TGTGCCAGTAGTATAAGTGGGGGCTACCCCTTC.

The gene calls are TRBV6-5 and TRBJ1-3; D not certain. Germline-derived CDR1 and CDR2 are MNHEY and SVGAGI. The CDR3 runs 14 residues. Trimming shortened V by 0 bases and J by 11 bases, and 14 bases separated the two germline ends. Written as DNA, the CDR3 is TGTGCCAGCAGTTACTCGACACGGATTAGGCCCATATATTTT. The encoded protein is CASSYSTRIRPIYF.

V gene TRBV6-4 combines with J gene TRBJ2-6; TRBD2 matches 7 bases. This CDR3 comprises 14 residues. Germline CDR1 and CDR2: MRHNA and SNTAGT. With 2 bases clipped from V and 8 bases from J, the junction kept 3 bases outside the gene matches. CDR3 sequence reads: CASSDQGGSNVLTF. CDR3 sequence (DNA): TGTGCCAGCAGTGACCAGGGAGGGTCCAACGTCCTGACTTTC.

This clone was observed a single time. This rearrangement joins TRBV27 to TRBJ1-2; possible D gene TRBD1, 6 bases. CDR1 and CDR2 from the germline V gene are MNHEY and SMNVEV (reference sequence). CDR3 length: 13 amino acids. Deletions cut 5 bases from V and 8 bases from J, with 15 bases between. The CDR3 bases are TGTGCCAGCAGTGCTATTACAGGGAAGGGCTACACCTTC. Translated, it gives CASSAITGKGYTF.

This clone was observed a few times. The chain uses TRBV6-6 and TRBJ1-5, with D uncertain. This CDR3 is 15 amino acids long. V was cut by 0 bases and J by 0 bases, with 6 bases left in between. Germline-derived CDR1 and CDR2 are MNHNY and SVGAGI (reference sequence). CDR3 sequence (DNA): TGTGCCAGCAGTTACTCCCGGGATAGCAATCAGCCCCAGCATTTT. It specifies CASSYSRDSNQPQHF.

The CDR3 coding sequence is TGCAGCGTTGAATCGGGGACGGGAGCCCCAGATACGCAGTATTTT. It is translated as CSVESGTGAPDTQYF. V gene TRBV29-1 combines with J gene TRBJ2-3; possible D gene TRBD2, 6 bases. V dropped 2 bases and J dropped 4 bases, with 16 bases sitting between them. Germline V gives CDR1 SQVTM, CDR2 ANQGSEA. The CDR3 spans 15 residues.